A selection of T cell receptor beta chains follows, all from one sample in a study of blood T cell repertoires in COVID-19. Assay: immunoSEQ multiplex PCR; the TCRdb copy retains only in-frame clones and omits some. Here the sample spans around 200,000 clones, approximately 85% being singletons. The sample consisted of PBMCs or T cells enriched from blood (not recorded which). Every receptor here comes from a man in his forties who had recovered from COVID-19. CDR3s include the opening cysteine and the closing phenylalanine or tryptophan. D genes are given only for firm matches. The size field is filled for only some rows; it gives once, few, many or a size class.

CDR3aa	CDR3nt	v_gene	j_gene	abundance	d_gene
CASSLGSGLNTEAFF	TGTGCCAGCAGCTTGGGATCAGGGCTGAACACTGAAGCTTTCTTT	TRBV5-4	TRBJ1-1	-	-
CASSNPTGGDGYTF	TGCGCCAGCAGCAACCCGACGGGGGGCGATGGCTACACCTTC	TRBV5-1	TRBJ1-2	-	-
CASSLRVRTGVAGYTF	TGTGCCAGCAGCTTACGGGTCCGGACAGGGGTTGCTGGCTACACCTTC	TRBV13	TRBJ1-2	-	TRBD1
CASLPQGADGELFF	TGTGCCAGCCTACCCCAGGGGGCTGACGGGGAGCTGTTTTTT	TRBV5-4	TRBJ2-2	-	TRBD1
CASSLVSADFDEQFF	TGTGCCAGCAGCTTAGTAAGCGCGGACTTCGATGAGCAGTTCTTC	TRBV7-6	TRBJ2-1	-	-
CASSPDTTEAFF	TGTGCCAGCTCACCGGACACCACTGAAGCTTTCTTT	TRBV18	TRBJ1-1	-	-
CASSLEEQPLYGYTF	TGTGCCAGCAGCTTAGAGGAACAGCCCTTATATGGCTACACCTTC	TRBV7-8	TRBJ1-2	-	-
CASSLDLSYNEQFF	TGTGCCAGCAGCTTAGATCTCTCCTACAATGAGCAGTTCTTC	TRBV7-9	TRBJ2-1	-	-
CASSPTSGPYNEQFF	TGTGCCAGCAGCCCCACTAGCGGCCCATACAATGAGCAGTTCTTC	TRBV11-2	TRBJ2-1	-	TRBD2
CASGFPGQGSEKLFF	TGTGCCAGCGGATTCCCGGGACAGGGTAGTGAAAAACTGTTTTTT	TRBV7-9	TRBJ1-4	-	TRBD1
CASSLSGGSGNTIYF	TGTGCCAGCAGCTTATCGGGGGGCTCTGGAAACACCATATATTTT	TRBV7-9	TRBJ1-3	-	-
CATLGGRIQETQYF	TGCGCCACCCTCGGGGGGAGGATTCAAGAGACCCAGTACTTC	TRBV10-2	TRBJ2-5	few	TRBD2
CASSQDPQGVNYGYTF	TGTGCCAGCAGCCAAGATCCTCAGGGGGTGAACTATGGCTACACCTTC	TRBV4-2	TRBJ1-2	-	TRBD1
CASFHQGGNQPQHF	TGTGCCAGCTTTCACCAGGGTGGCAATCAGCCCCAGCATTTT	TRBV28	TRBJ1-5	-	-
CASRHANYGYTF	TGTGCCAGTCGACACGCAAACTATGGCTACACCTTC	TRBV19	TRBJ1-2	-	-
CASSLTGIDEKLFF	TGCGCCAGCAGCTTGACAGGGATAGATGAAAAACTGTTTTTT	TRBV5-1	TRBJ1-4	-	-
CASTLDTEAFF	TGCGCCAGCACCCTTGACACTGAAGCTTTCTTT	TRBV5-1	TRBJ1-1	-	-
CASSPGTGAYAQDTQYF	TGTGCCAGCAGTCCGGGGACAGGGGCCTATGCACAAGATACGCAGTATTTT	TRBV6-6	TRBJ2-3	-	TRBD1
CASSLGAFYEQYF	TGTGCCAGCAGTTTAGGGGCCTTCTACGAGCAGTACTTC	TRBV27	TRBJ2-7	-	-
CASSSRGSSSTDTQYF	TGTGCCAGCAGCTCTAGGGGGAGCTCTAGCACAGATACGCAGTATTTT	TRBV13	TRBJ2-3	-	-
CAWMVWTGGPGGYTF	TGTGCCTGGATGGTGTGGACAGGGGGCCCGGGGGGCTACACCTTC	TRBV30	TRBJ1-2	-	TRBD1
CASSRDRQPQHF	TGTGCCAGCAGCCGTGACAGGCAGCCCCAGCATTTT	TRBV7-9	TRBJ1-5	-	-